This T cell receptor beta chain was retrieved from a study of blood T cell repertoires in COVID-19. The overall study: Material from acute and convalescent COVID-19 was sourced from the United States, Italy and Spain.

The assay was immunoSEQ multiplex PCR, and TCRdb's table has in-frame clones only and misses some. The repertoire has around 20,000 clones, approximately 90% of them found once; the top ten carry around 8.3%. The CDR3 contains 17 residues. Germline V gene data show CDR1 as SGHAT and CDR2 as FQNNGV. V shed 1 base, J shed 4 bases, and the junction held 11 bases outside the gene matches. The receptor was isolated from a human donor in a cohort sampled during active COVID-19. The chain recombines TRBV11-2 with TRBJ2-7, with 9 bases that match TRBD2. The sequenced sample was peripheral blood. The CDR3 loop is CASSLGPALAGRYEQYF. DNA of the CDR3: TGTGCCAGCAGCTTAGGACCGGCGCTAGCGGGGAGGTACGAGCAGTACTTC.